This TCR beta chain was identified in a study of identical twins. Trimming cost V 8 bases and J 1 base, with 12 bases left between them. Germline CDR1 is MNHEY and CDR2 is SMNVEV (reference sequence). This CDR3 has 13 residues. TCRdb re-called the 5' RACE reads through MiXCR, storing one row per CDR3 protein. This table holds 690,000 or so distinct CDR3 sequences, 8.6% found once. Study-level results: Reduced insertions were recorded for abundant cord blood beta clonotypes, with no such pattern in memory repertoires. Zero-insertion results could be subject to partial confounding by invariant MAIT and iNKT cells.

Turning to this clonotype: Its target is not known.

The sample was also linked to a second study, of yellow fever vaccine responses in identical twins. That publication notes: Each twin's T cell response to the vaccine was reported to look partly convergent and partly personalized.

The sequenced sample was PBMCs. This chain links TRBV27 with TRBJ2-7; D could derive from TRBD1 or TRBD2 (5 bases each). This TCR derives from a woman under 30 in good health. CDR3 DNA sequence: TGTGCCAGCGGAAGGGACGCTTCCTACGAGCAGTACTTC. It is translated as CASGRDASYEQYF.